These 18 T cell receptor beta chains were all obtained from the same sample, sequenced in a study of blood T cell repertoires in COVID-19. Sequencing was performed with immunoSEQ multiplex PCR; in TCRdb, only in-frame clones are kept and a portion is missing. The top ten hold 1% to 1.5% of the sample, which has about 210,000 clones, about 91% seen once. Sequencing input: peripheral blood. These receptors came from a man aged 25 to 45 with acute or convalescent COVID-19.

The chain combines TRBV3-1 (or the pseudogene TRBV3-2) with TRBJ2-7, with D hard to call. This CDR3 spans 11 amino acids. Between the trimmed V and J ends, which lost 5 bases and 7 bases, there was a span of 9 bases. Germline loops: CDR1 LGHDT, CDR2 YNNKEL (reference sequence). In DNA form, the CDR3 reads TGTGCCAGCAGCTCCCTCGGGGAGCAGTACTTC. Its protein is CASSSLGEQYF.

This sequence joins TRBV19 and TRBJ2-1; 9 bases agree with TRBD1. This CDR3 spans 16 amino acids. CDR1 LNHDA and CDR2 SQIVND come from the germline V gene (reference sequence). With 5 bases clipped from V and 5 bases from J, the junction kept 10 bases outside the gene matches. CDR3 sequence (DNA): TGTGCCAGTAGTCATCGGGGGGACAGGGCTAACAATGAGCAGTTCTTC. Translated: CASSHRGDRANNEQFF.

V is TRBV30 and J is TRBJ2-2; 8 positions agree with TRBD1. Unmatched junction bases numbered 6, after V lost 4 bases and J lost 2 bases. Germline values: CDR1 GTSNPN, CDR2 SVGIG (reference sequence). The CDR3 has 15 amino acids. This chain's CDR3 is CAWNGQGRNTGELFF. In DNA form, the CDR3 reads TGTGCCTGGAACGGACAGGGCCGAAACACCGGGGAGCTGTTTTTT.

The chain recombines TRBV21-1 with TRBJ1-1. TRBV21-1 is a known pseudogene. The CDR3 has 16 residues. CDR3 nucleotide sequence: TGTGCCAGCAGCAAAGTAGAGTGGGGAGAGGACACTGAAGCTTTCTTT. It specifies CASSKVEWGEDTEAFF.

The J gene is TRBJ2-3, the V gene TRBV20-1, with no clear D. The CDR3 contains 12 residues. The germline gives CDR1 DFQATT, CDR2 SNEGSKA (reference sequence). V was cut by 3 bases and J by 5 bases, with 9 bases left in between. CDR3 residues: CSASPSRDTQYF. DNA for the CDR3: TGCAGTGCTAGTCCCTCGCGAGATACGCAGTATTTT.

This chain joins TRBV24-1 and TRBJ2-3; 7 bases match TRBD1. V shed 3 bases, J shed 1 base, and the junction held 3 bases outside the gene matches. The germline V gene encodes CDR1 KGHDR and CDR2 SFDVKD. This CDR3 comprises 15 residues. The CDR3 sequence is CATSDHGQGTDTQYF. Written as DNA, the CDR3 is TGTGCCACCAGTGATCACGGACAGGGCACAGATACGCAGTATTTT.

This chain joins TRBV6-5 and TRBJ2-1; D is uncertain. The V end lost 2 bases, the J end lost 3 bases, and 5 bases lay between the germline ends. CDR1 MNHEY and CDR2 SVGAGI come from the germline V gene. The CDR3 spans 13 residues. The CDR3 region has the DNA TGTGCCAGCAGTTACGTCAGCTACAATGAGCAGTTCTTC. This codes for CASSYVSYNEQFF.

The rearrangement links TRBV7-3 to TRBJ1-1; no reliable D call. Germline V lookup: CDR1 SGHTA, CDR2 FQGTGA. This CDR3 is built from 16 residues. Trimming pared 5 bases from V and 3 bases from J, leaving 19 bases between. The CDR3 DNA reads as TGTGCCAGCAGCCTAGCGGGCCACTTAAATGACACTGAAGCTTTCTTT. This gives the protein CASSLAGHLNDTEAFF. Full variable domain (remainder filled in from reference TRBV7-3 and TRBJ1-1): GAGVSQTPSNKVTEKGKYVELRCDPISGHTALYWYRQSLGQGPEFLIYFQGTGAADDSGLPNDRFFAVRPEGSVSTLKIQRTERGDSAVYLCASSLAGHLNDTEAFFGQGTRLTVV.

CDR3 residues: CASSIGRWGAGEGYTF. The CDR3 bases are TGTGCCAGTAGTATCGGTCGCTGGGGAGCCGGAGAGGGCTACACCTTC. This rearrangement joins TRBV19 to TRBJ1-2; unclear D gene. The CDR3 extends over 16 amino acids. From germline, CDR1 is LNHDA and CDR2 SQIVND (reference sequence). V dropped 3 bases and J dropped 8 bases, with 22 bases sitting between them. Drawing the rest from reference TRBV19 and TRBJ1-2, the complete variable domain is DGGITQSPKYLFRKEGQNVTLSCEQNLNHDAMYWYRQDPGQGLRLIYYSQIVNDFQKGDIAEGYSVSREKKESFPLTVTSAQKNPTAFYLCASSIGRWGAGEGYTFGSGTRLTVV.

Details on this clone: Other DNA sequences in this sample translate to the same CDR3. This rearrangement joins TRBV6-1 to TRBJ2-1, with D perhaps matching TRBD2 (6 bases). The germline CDR1 and CDR2 sequences are MNHNS and SASEGT. V lost 1 base and J lost 4, with 11 bases in between. This CDR3 contains 15 residues. The CDR3 reads CASSEGLARYNEQFF. The CDR3 DNA reads TGTGCCAGCAGTGAAGGGCTAGCGAGGTACAATGAGCAGTTCTTC.

The chain is built from TRBV5-1 and TRBJ2-4, with 11 bases identical to TRBD2. This CDR3 is built from 14 residues. The junction had 3 bases not matched to a gene; V was cut back by 4 bases and J by 6 bases. Germline CDR1 is SGHRS and CDR2 is YFSETQ. Here the CDR3 reads CASSDTSGGNIQYF. DNA of the CDR3: TGCGCCAGCAGCGATACTAGCGGGGGAAACATTCAGTACTTC.

J is TRBJ1-1 and V is TRBV28, with 7 bases aligning to TRBD1. CDR3 length: 13 amino acids. CDR1 and CDR2 from the germline V gene are MDHEN and SYDVKM. V shed 3 bases, J shed 3 bases, and the junction held 1 base outside the gene matches. As DNA, the CDR3 is TGTGCCAGCAGTTTGCAGGGGGACACTGAAGCTTTCTTT. Its translation is CASSLQGDTEAFF.

This rearrangement joins TRBV5-1 to TRBJ1-2; 12 bases align to TRBD1. Germline trimming cut 0 bases from V and 8 bases from J; bases unmatched to any gene: 8. Germline assignment: CDR1 SGHRS and CDR2 YFSETQ. This CDR3 spans 16 amino acids. CDR3 sequence (DNA): TGCGCCAGCAGCTTGGCCGGGGGACAGGGGGCGGAGGGCTACACCTTC. The encoded protein is CASSLAGGQGAEGYTF.

The rearrangement uses TRBV28 and TRBJ2-7, with D possibly matching TRBD1 (6 bases). V shed 6 bases and J shed 2 bases, with 17 bases lying between them. The CDR3 totals 15 residues. CDR1 is MDHEN, CDR2 SYDVKM, per germline. The CDR3 DNA reads TGTGCCAGCAGGAAAGTAAGGACAGCGACCTACGAGCAGTACTTC. This sequence encodes CASRKVRTATYEQYF.

The genes are TRBV27 and TRBJ2-7, with D tentatively TRBD2 (6 bases). V was clipped by 2 bases and J by 4 bases, with 9 bases between them. The CDR3 runs 13 residues. Looked up from germline, CDR1 is MNHEY and CDR2 is SMNVEV (reference sequence). This CDR3 is CASSLRRGYEQYF. CDR3 nucleotides: TGTGCCAGCAGTTTAAGGAGGGGTTACGAGCAGTACTTC.

The chain links TRBV30 to TRBJ2-3, with a tentative D call TRBD2 (5 bases). Trimming removed 7 bases at V and 4 bases at J, with 18 bases between. This CDR3 is built from 14 residues. Germline CDR1 GTSNPN, CDR2 SVGIG (reference sequence). The CDR3 DNA follows: TGTGCCTCTGGTAGAAGGGCCGGGGCAGATACGCAGTATTTT. Its translation is CASGRRAGADTQYF.

The chain is built from TRBV9 and TRBJ2-3; 10 bases match TRBD2. The CDR3 spans 17 residues. Germline loops: CDR1 SGDLS, CDR2 YYNGEE. V trimming: 3 bases; J trimming: 4 bases; junction bases outside the gene matches: 11. The CDR3, as DNA: TGTGCCAGCAGCGCCCCAGCTAGCGGGGGTAGGGCAGATACGCAGTATTTT. Amino acids: CASSAPASGGRADTQYF. Full variable domain (missing parts from reference TRBV9 and TRBJ2-3): DSGVTQTPKHLITATGQRVTLRCSPRSGDLSVYWYQQSLDQGLQFLIQYYNGEERAKGNILERFSAQQFPDLHSELNLSSLELGDSALYFCASSAPASGGRADTQYFGPGTRLTVL.

This CDR3 is CASSPSRASGPRRTQYF. CDR3 nucleotide sequence: TGTGCCAGCTCACCAAGTAGGGCTAGCGGCCCCCGGCGGACCCAGTACTTC. The genes are TRBV18 and TRBJ2-5; 7 bases fit TRBD2. Unmatched junction bases numbered 16, after V lost 2 bases and J lost 7 bases. Looked up from germline, CDR1 is KGHSH and CDR2 is LQKENI. The CDR3 runs to 17 residues. Supplemented by reference TRBV18 and TRBJ2-5, the full variable domain reads NAGVMQNPRHLVRRRGQEARLRCSPMKGHSHVYWYRQLPEEGLKFMVYLQKENIIDESGMPKERFSAEFPKEGPSILRIQQVVRGDSAAYFCASSPSRASGPRRTQYFGPGTRLLVL.